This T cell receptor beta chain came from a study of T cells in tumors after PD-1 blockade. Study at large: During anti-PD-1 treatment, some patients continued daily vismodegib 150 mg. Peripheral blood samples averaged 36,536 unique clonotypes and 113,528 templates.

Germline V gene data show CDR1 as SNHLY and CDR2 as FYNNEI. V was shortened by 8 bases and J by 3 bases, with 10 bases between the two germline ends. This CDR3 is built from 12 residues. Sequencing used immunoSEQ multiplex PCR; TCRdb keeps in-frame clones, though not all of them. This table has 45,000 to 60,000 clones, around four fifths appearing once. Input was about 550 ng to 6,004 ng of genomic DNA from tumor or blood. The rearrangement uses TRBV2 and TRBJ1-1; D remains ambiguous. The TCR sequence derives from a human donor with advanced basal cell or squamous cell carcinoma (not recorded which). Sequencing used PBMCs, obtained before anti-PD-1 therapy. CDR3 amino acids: CASGESYTEAFF. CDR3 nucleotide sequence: TGTGCCAGCGGAGAGAGTTACACTGAAGCTTTCTTT. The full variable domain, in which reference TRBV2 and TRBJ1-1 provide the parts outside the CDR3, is EPEVTQTPSHQVTQMGQEVILRCVPISNHLYFYWYRQILGQKVEFLVSFYNNEISEKSEIFDDQFSVERPDGSNFTLKIRSTKLEDSAMYFCASGESYTEAFFGQGTRLTVV.